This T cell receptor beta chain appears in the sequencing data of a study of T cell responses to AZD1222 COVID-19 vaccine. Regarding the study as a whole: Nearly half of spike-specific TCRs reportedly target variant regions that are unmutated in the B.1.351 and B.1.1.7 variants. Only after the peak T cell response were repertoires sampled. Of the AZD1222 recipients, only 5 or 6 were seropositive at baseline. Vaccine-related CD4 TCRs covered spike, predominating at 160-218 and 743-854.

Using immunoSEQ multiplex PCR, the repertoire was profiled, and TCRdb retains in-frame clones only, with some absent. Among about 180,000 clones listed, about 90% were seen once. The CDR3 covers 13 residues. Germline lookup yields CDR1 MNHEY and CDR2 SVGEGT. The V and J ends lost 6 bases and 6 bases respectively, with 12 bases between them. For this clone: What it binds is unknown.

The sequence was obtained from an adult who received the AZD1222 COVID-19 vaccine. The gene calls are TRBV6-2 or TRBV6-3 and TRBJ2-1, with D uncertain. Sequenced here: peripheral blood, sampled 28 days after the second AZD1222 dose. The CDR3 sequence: CASSRTTTNEQFF. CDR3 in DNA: TGTGCCAGCAGCCGAACAACTACCAATGAGCAGTTCTTC.